This T cell receptor (beta chain) was sequenced for a study of CD8+CD57+ T cells in acquired aplastic anemia. This CDR3 comprises 16 residues. Germline V lookup: CDR1 SGHRS, CDR2 YFSETQ. About this clonotype itself: One end of the junction does not line up with germline, which may come from a read error.

Genomic DNA, serving as template, underwent TCR beta VDJ and CDR3 profiling. TCRdb passed the reads through MiXCR, listing each CDR3 protein once. This table has over 150,000 distinct CDR3 sequences, 48% appearing once. It was patients with CD8+CD57+ cell expansion by flow cytometry who were chosen for sequencing. The rearrangement links TRBV5-1 to TRBJ2-1; weak D call: TRBD2 (7 bases). The sequencing sample was made of sorted CD4+, CD8+, or CD8+CD57+ T cells (not recorded which) from PBMCs. This clonotype originated in a human donor with aplastic anemia. The CDR3 here is CASSLVGRGGDGERFF. CDR3 nucleotide sequence: TGCGCCAGCAGCTTGGTGGGCAGGGGAGGGGACGGTGAGCGGTTCTTC.